This paragraph covers one TCR beta chain sequence. This sample stems from a study of memory CD4+ T cells and cytomegalovirus serostatus. Across the whole study: Donors were healthy Belgian adults, several CMV seropositive and 20 to 25 seronegative.

CDR1 is MDHEN and CDR2 is SYDVKM in the germline V gene. The CDR3 loop spans 19 amino acids. Trimming removed 7 bases from V and 5 bases from J; junction bases left unmatched: 20. Some clones are missing from TCRdb's copy, which holds only in-frame ones; the method was immunoSEQ multiplex PCR. The table shows about 64,000 clones, with more than 70% occurring only once. Single viable CD3+CD4+CD8-CD45RO+ cells were sorted as the memory CD4+ T cells. Serum IgG to CMV pp150, pp28, p38 and p52 defined serostatus. Total CD4+ T cells were enriched by CD4 positive selection. The clonotype originates from an adult in good health and CMV-seronegative. V gene TRBV28 combines with J gene TRBJ1-2, with 12 bases matching TRBD1. Sequenced material: memory CD4+ T cells from blood. The CDR3 nucleotides are TGTGCCAGCATTGGTCGACTGGGGGACAGGGGGCAAGATTGGTATGGCTACACCTTC. Protein product: CASIGRLGDRGQDWYGYTF.